This T cell receptor (beta chain) was recovered during a study of cytomegalovirus exposure and HLA in healthy donors. Sequenced by immunoSEQ multiplex PCR; TCRdb stores in-frame clones only, minus some. This table holds about 180,000 clones, around 85% found once. Germline CDR1 reads SGHDT; CDR2 reads YYEEEE. Trimming removed 7 bases from V and 6 bases from J; junction bases left unmatched: 7. The CDR3 contains 14 residues. The TCR sequence derives from a man between 18 and 35 years old in good health and CMV-seropositive. Material: PBMCs. V gene TRBV5-6 combines with J gene TRBJ2-1; 10 positions match TRBD2. Written as DNA, the CDR3 is TGTGCCAGCTTGGATAGCGGGGGGCCCAATGAGCAGTTCTTC. Translating it yields CASLDSGGPNEQFF.